Sequencing of this T cell receptor (beta chain) was carried out in a study of beta chain features in type 1 diabetes. General observations from the study: A moderate, significant TCRB CDR3 shortening appeared in type 1 diabetes across four CD4+ subsets.

The CDR3 contains 15 residues. V was clipped by 0 bases and J by 5 bases, with 16 bases between them. The germline gives CDR1 GTSNPN, CDR2 SVGIG (reference sequence). This clone has more than one count but fewer than ten. Its specificity is unknown. CD45RO/CCR7/CD25/CD127/CD95/CD27 separated CD4+ naive, central memory, regulatory and stem cell-like memory cells by sorting. The isolated RNA, all of it, was reverse transcribed, so expressed TCRB transcripts were what got sequenced. Clones were read by immunoSEQ multiplex PCR, and TCRdb kept only the in-frame ones, dropping some. The table records hundreds of thousands of clones, 11% to 15% of them present only once.

The chain couples TRBV30 to TRBJ1-1, with D possibly matching TRBD1 (6 bases). The source material was naive CD4+ T cells from blood. This receptor was taken from a man younger than 35 with type 1 diabetes. CDR3 protein: CAWSVPQGLGTEAFF. CDR3 nucleotides: TGTGCCTGGAGTGTACCGCAGGGGCTAGGGACTGAAGCTTTCTTT.